A selection of T cell receptor beta chains follows, all from one sample in a study of human T cells and chemical hapten exposure. TCRdb redid the calling of the RACE reads with MiXCR, one entry per CDR3 protein. The sample has about 360,000 distinct CDR3 sequences, 5.5% to 8% seen once. The specimen comprised whole blood, sampled in connection with sensitization to the hapten diphenylcyclopropenone (DPC). The receptors here all came from a young woman with alopecia areata. Some clones in this sample may be carry-over from other donors' samples. CDR3s include the opening cysteine and the closing phenylalanine or tryptophan. Each record gives: V gene, clone size, D gene, J gene, CDR3 protein, CDR3 DNA. A D gene is named only where the DNA matches it firmly. Size is stated for part of the rows, as once, few or many counts, or as a class when the clone is expanded.

TRBV11-2	few	-	TRBJ1-5	CASSLGPHSGNQPQHF	TGTGCCAGCAGCTTAGGGCCCCACTCGGGCAATCAGCCCCAGCATTTT
TRBV6-6	many	TRBD1	TRBJ2-1	CASQSGTGYNEQFF	TGTGCCAGCCAGTCGGGGACAGGGTACAATGAGCAGTTCTTC
TRBV14	-	-	TRBJ2-7	CASSQSIQGYHEQYF	TGTGCCAGCAGCCAATCAATTCAGGGGTATCACGAGCAGTACTTC
TRBV18	-	TRBD1	TRBJ2-7	CASSAGTGTYEQYF	TGTGCCAGCTCGGCCGGGACAGGGACCTACGAGCAGTACTTC
TRBV6-2/TRBV6-3	-	-	TRBJ1-5	CASADRLYQPQHF	TGTGCCAGCGCGGACAGACTTTATCAGCCCCAGCATTTT
TRBV6-2/TRBV6-3	many	-	TRBJ2-7	CASSYPPSDLSEQYF	TGTGCCAGCAGTTACCCACCGAGTGACCTGAGCGAGCAGTACTTC
TRBV2	-	-	TRBJ1-1	CASETSSEAFF	TGTGCCAGCGAGACGTCGAGTGAAGCTTTCTTT
TRBV4-1	-	TRBD1	TRBJ2-6	CASSHKPQGAGANVLTF	TGCGCCAGCAGCCATAAACCTCAGGGGGCCGGGGCCAACGTCCTGACTTTC
TRBV10-3	-	TRBD2	TRBJ2-1	CAIRNPGTSGGSINSYNEQFF	TGTGCCATCAGAAATCCCGGGACTAGCGGGGGGTCTATAAACTCCTACAATGAGCAGTTCTTC
TRBV7-9	few	TRBD1	TRBJ1-2	CASRTGGVNYGYTF	TGTGCCAGCAGAACAGGGGGAGTGAACTATGGCTACACCTTC
TRBV7-6	many	-	TRBJ1-4	CASSSTPGVGKLFF	TGTGCCAGCAGCTCAACTCCAGGGGTCGGAAAACTGTTTTTT
TRBV11-2	few	-	TRBJ1-6	CASSLDRVGNSPLHF	TGTGCCAGCAGCTTAGACAGGGTTGGTAATTCACCCCTCCACTTT
TRBV12-3/TRBV12-4	few	-	TRBJ2-2	CASTHRGGASGGELFF	TGTGCCAGCACCCATAGAGGGGGGGCGTCGGGCGGGGAGCTGTTTTTT
TRBV7-2	-	-	TRBJ1-5	CASSKAGQPQHF	TGTGCCAGCAGCAAAGCGGGTCAGCCCCAGCATTTT
TRBV29-1	few	-	TRBJ1-5	CSVLWGSNQPQHF	TGCAGCGTCCTGTGGGGGAGCAATCAGCCCCAGCATTTT
TRBV2	-	-	TRBJ1-6	CASSEGGDYNSPLHF	TGTGCCAGCAGTGAGGGCGGCGACTATAATTCACCCCTCCACTTT
TRBV3-1	few	-	TRBJ2-1	CASSRRRADYNEQFF	TGTGCCAGCAGCCGCAGGCGTGCGGACTACAATGAGCAGTTCTTC
TRBV10-3	few	TRBD1	TRBJ1-2	CAISEAGTGPGTSRYGYTF	TGTGCCATCAGTGAGGCAGGGACAGGGCCCGGAACGTCTCGCTATGGCTACACCTTC
TRBV20-1	many	TRBD2	TRBJ2-3	CSAGPGLAGGPPDTQYF	TGCAGTGCTGGGCCGGGACTAGCGGGGGGGCCTCCAGATACGCAGTATTTT
TRBV5-1	-	-	TRBJ2-2	CASSGAGTPRSGELFF	TGCGCCAGCAGCGGGGCCGGGACCCCCCGATCCGGGGAGCTGTTTTTT
TRBV27	many	TRBD1	TRBJ1-2	CASSSNSGTGPAGEGYTF	TGTGCCAGCAGTTCTAATTCCGGGACAGGGCCCGCCGGCGAAGGCTACACCTTC
TRBV18	many	-	TRBJ1-6	CASSPPNDSFRNSPLHF	TGTGCCAGCTCACCACCTAACGATTCTTTTCGTAATTCACCCCTCCACTTT
TRBV5-1	-	-	TRBJ2-7	CASSLALRGNEQYF	TGCGCCAGCAGCTTAGCGCTCAGGGGCAACGAGCAGTACTTC
TRBV4-2	few	-	TRBJ2-3	CASSQDGAGDGTIPGWDTQYF	TGTGCCAGCAGCCAAGATGGGGCAGGGGATGGGACTATCCCAGGGTGGGATACGCAGTATTTT
TRBV5-1	few	-	TRBJ2-3	CASDADPASTDTQYF	TGCGCCAGTGACGCGGACCCTGCTAGCACAGATACGCAGTATTTT
TRBV18	few	-	TRBJ2-1	CASSPNSGTSSYNEQFF	TGTGCCAGCTCACCAAACTCGGGGACGAGCTCCTACAATGAGCAGTTCTTC
TRBV7-2	-	TRBD1	TRBJ1-1	CASSPAGQFTEAFF	TGTGCCAGCAGCCCCGCGGGACAGTTCACTGAAGCTTTCTTT
TRBV12-3/TRBV12-4	few	-	TRBJ2-3	CASSLRLPSTDTQYF	TGTGCCAGCAGTTTACGGCTACCTAGCACAGATACGCAGTATTTT
TRBV10-3	many	-	TRBJ1-2	CAIRLEGTGYTF	TGTGCCATCAGATTGGAGGGAACGGGCTACACCTTC
TRBV11-2	many	-	TRBJ2-3	CASTTRGLTDTQYF	TGTGCCAGCACCACACGGGGGCTCACAGATACGCAGTATTTT
TRBV5-1	many	TRBD2	TRBJ2-3	CASSSASGGAPDTQYF	TGCGCCAGCAGCTCCGCTAGCGGGGGGGCCCCAGATACGCAGTATTTT
TRBV21-1	-	-	TRBJ2-4	CASSPHRGGARGAKNIQYF	TGTGCCAGCAGCCCGCATCGCGGGGGGGCCCGCGGGGCCAAAAACATTCAGTACTTC
TRBV6-5	few	-	TRBJ1-1	CASSYSSGPNTEAFF	TGTGCCAGCAGTTACTCATCAGGGCCGAACACTGAAGCTTTCTTT
TRBV20-1	few	-	TRBJ1-1	CSARSGQNEAFF	TGCAGTGCTAGATCGGGACAAAATGAAGCTTTCTTT
TRBV28	many	TRBD2	TRBJ2-3	CASSLAGDFGDTQYF	TGTGCCAGCAGTTTAGCGGGGGACTTTGGAGATACGCAGTATTTT
TRBV10-3	few	-	TRBJ1-1	CAISEGGATEAFF	TGTGCCATCAGTGAAGGAGGGGCTACTGAAGCTTTCTTT
TRBV12-3/TRBV12-4	-	TRBD1	TRBJ2-5	CASSPQGGRLETQYF	TGTGCCAGCAGTCCACAGGGGGGCCGCTTAGAGACCCAGTACTTC
TRBV5-5	-	-	TRBJ2-1	CASSLALQNNEQFF	TGTGCCAGCAGCTTGGCCCTCCAGAACAATGAGCAGTTCTTC
TRBV2	-	TRBD1	TRBJ1-6	CASSAPATGYSPLHF	TGTGCCAGCAGTGCTCCTGCGACAGGGTATTCACCCCTCCACTTT
TRBV20-1	few	-	TRBJ1-6	CSARQGHNSPLHF	TGCAGTGCTAGACAGGGGCATAATTCACCCCTCCACTTT